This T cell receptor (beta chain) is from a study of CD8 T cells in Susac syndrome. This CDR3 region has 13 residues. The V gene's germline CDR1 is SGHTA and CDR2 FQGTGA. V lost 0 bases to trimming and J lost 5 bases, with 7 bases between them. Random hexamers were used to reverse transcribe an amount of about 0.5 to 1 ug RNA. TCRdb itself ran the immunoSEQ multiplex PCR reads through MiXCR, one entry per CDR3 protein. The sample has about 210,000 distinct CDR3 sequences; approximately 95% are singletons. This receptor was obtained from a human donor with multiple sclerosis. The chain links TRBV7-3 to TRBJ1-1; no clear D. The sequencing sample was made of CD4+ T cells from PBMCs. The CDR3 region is CASSLTTRTEAFF. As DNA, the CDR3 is TGTGCCAGCAGCTTAACGACAAGAACTGAAGCTTTCTTT.